This is a list of T cell receptor beta chains from one sample in a study of technical replicates of blood from a few donors. Libraries were prepared by immunoSEQ multiplex PCR; TCRdb keeps only in-frame clonotypes and omits some of them. Of 85,000 to 100,000 clones in the sample, approximately 94% are singletons; the top ten hold approximately 0.2%. The specimen sequenced was T cells isolated from PBMCs. The receptor set was obtained from a human donor in good health. Both conserved end residues are trimmed from each CDR3. Fields, in order: V gene, CDR3 protein.

>TRBV29-1
SVARLLGDTEAF
>TRBV27
ASSQGTSWPGEQF
>TRBV4-1
ASSQHSGRSDNEQF
>TRBV5-1
ASSRDSAGANVLT
>TRBV28
ASSNRRAGSSGRALNEQF
>TRBV27
ASSLLGGNNYGYT
>TRBV27
ASRRTSGRRETQY
>TRBV7-6
ASSYRDRGYEQF
>TRBV6-5
ASSTSGSAYEQY
>TRBV27
ASSLTGRGNYGYT
>TRBV5-5
ASTPGPYEQY
>TRBV27
ASSRDIYQPQH
>TRBV5-1
ASSLMPLLGGRYEQY
>TRBV23-1
ASSPNRDRGAYEQY
>TRBV28
ASSRIQGYLKGGYT
>TRBV9
ASSGRGGTYEQY
>TRBV2
ASRAGGGGNEKLF
>TRBV19
ASSREDRAYNEQF
>TRBV4-1
ASSQVGQGPSNTEAF
>TRBV18
ASSREDLASSYEQY
>TRBV29-1
SVEYRGRAYNEQF
>TRBV5-5
ASSLKEREATYEQY
>TRBV7-6
ASSSLGGAQKTQY
>TRBV5-5
ASSLVSGLHLSSYEQY
>TRBV7-6
ASSSRISGGTGELF
>TRBV6-4
ASSVLAGGSYEQY
>TRBV30
AWSDVGSSPLH
>TRBV2
ASTAPGQGAYNEQF
>TRBV11-3
ASSSSGGNYEQY
>TRBV10-3
AISPKGAGNTIY
>TRBV5-5
ASRSDRVGGYT
>TRBV19
ASSRDTPYGYT
>TRBV18
ASSPITAARDTQY
>TRBV10-3
AISSRAQEDGYT
>TRBV6-5
ASSPHRDTEAF
>TRBV28
ASTAGEGEKLF